Listed below are T cell receptor beta chains from one sample, sequenced in a study of blood T cell repertoires in COVID-19. Generated by immunoSEQ multiplex PCR, the TCRdb table keeps only in-frame clones and is missing some. The table lists approximately 150,000 clones, more than 75% of them singletons. The sequencing input was peripheral blood. The receptors originated from a man older than 75 with acute or convalescent COVID-19. CDR3s include the opening cysteine and the closing phenylalanine or tryptophan.

>13|TRBV28
CASGRDSAYEQYF
>15|TRBV9
CASSTRQGMNTEAFF
>14|TRBV7-2
CASSEGTGQGPLHF
>14|TRBV28
CASSRHSSRYGYTF
>15|TRBV7-2
CASSLSMGLTYEQYF
>15|TRBV3-1/TRBV3-2
CASSISGTNTGELFF
>14|TRBV7-2
CASSVAAYQETQYF
>19|TRBV24-1
CATSDFGTGGITGANVLTF
>15|TRBV3-1/TRBV3-2
CASSRRTSGQETQYF
>13|TRBV30
CACAGNTNSPLHF
>12|TRBV30
CAWGRRTGELFF
>17|TRBV5-1
CASSLASGGGGTDTQYF
>17|TRBV4-1
CASSQEAGGRARETQYF
>17|TRBV9
CASSVGAGTDYTGELFF
>13|TRBV10-3
CAILDRVNTEAFF
>15|TRBV7-9
CASSRGDHMNTEAFF
>14|TRBV20-1
CSVSQAGDLYEQYF
>13|TRBV12-3/TRBV12-4
CASSFAQGLEAFF
>16|TRBV21-1
CASSTSRDSTGNTIYF
>13|TRBV28
CASRTGQGAEAFF
>15|TRBV18
CASSPQQGQGSPLHF
>12|TRBV5-4
CASSADRGSLHF
>14|TRBV30
CAWSFTKLNYGYTF
>13|TRBV27
CAVPYRGGEGYTF
>16|TRBV9
CASSERDRRVGTEAFF
>16|TRBV10-3
CAIMNRRDRVSDEQYF
>13|TRBV7-8
CASSGGRQETQYF
>11|TRBV12-3/TRBV12-4
CASSLWQEAFF
>13|TRBV30
CACPGAAGNTIYF
>13|TRBV6-1
CASSESRVGEQYF
>15|TRBV14
CASSQGEISWETQYF
>13|TRBV5-1
CASSIWQNTEAFF
>13|TRBV6-6
CASRGPGQSKAFF
>14|TRBV30
CAWSVLQGWAEAFF
>17|TRBV9
CASSALLMDRGDSPLHF
>12|TRBV2
CASRPGGNTIYF
>15|TRBV6-5
CASSRDSQRVETQYF
>12|TRBV19
CASHQGNTEAFF